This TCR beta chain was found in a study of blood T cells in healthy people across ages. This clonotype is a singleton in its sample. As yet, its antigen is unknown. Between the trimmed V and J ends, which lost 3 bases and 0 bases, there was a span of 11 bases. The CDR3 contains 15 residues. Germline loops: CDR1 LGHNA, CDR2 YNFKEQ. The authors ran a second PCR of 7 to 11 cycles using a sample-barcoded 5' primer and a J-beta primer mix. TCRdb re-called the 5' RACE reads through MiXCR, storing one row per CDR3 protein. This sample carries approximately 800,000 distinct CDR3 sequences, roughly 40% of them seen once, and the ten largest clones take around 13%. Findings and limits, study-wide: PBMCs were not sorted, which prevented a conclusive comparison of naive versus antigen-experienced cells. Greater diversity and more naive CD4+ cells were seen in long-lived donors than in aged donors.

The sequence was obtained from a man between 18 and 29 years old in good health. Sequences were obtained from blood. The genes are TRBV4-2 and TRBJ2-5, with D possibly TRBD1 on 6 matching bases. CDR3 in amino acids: CASSQQQGYQETQYF. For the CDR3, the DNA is TGTGCCAGCAGCCAGCAACAGGGTTACCAAGAGACCCAGTACTTC.